A selection of T cell receptor beta chains follows, all from one sample in a study of cytomegalovirus exposure and HLA in healthy donors. The assay was immunoSEQ multiplex PCR, and TCRdb's table has in-frame clones only and misses some. The listing records about 140,000 clones. Input material: PBMCs. Source of these receptors: a male donor in good health and CMV-seronegative. CDR3s include the opening cysteine and the closing phenylalanine or tryptophan. D genes are given only for firm matches.

D: TRBD1; V: TRBV5-1; J: TRBJ1-1; DNA: TGCGCCAGCCTTCCTTTTTCAGGGGGCCGCACTGAAGCTTTCTTT; CDR3: CASLPFSGGRTEAFF
D: TRBD2; V: TRBV5-1; J: TRBJ2-3; DNA: TGCGCCAGCAGCTTGAGCCTAGCGGGGTACACAGATACGCAGTATTTT; CDR3: CASSLSLAGYTDTQYF
D: TRBD1; V: TRBV6-5; J: TRBJ1-1; DNA: TGTGCCAGCAGTTACGGGGACAGGGATCCGACTGAAGCTTTCTTT; CDR3: CASSYGDRDPTEAFF
D: .; V: TRBV19; J: TRBJ2-7; DNA: TGTGCCAGTAGTATCGTGGCAGGGACGCGGGAACAGTACTTC; CDR3: CASSIVAGTREQYF
D: .; V: TRBV28; J: TRBJ2-7; DNA: TGTGCCAGCAGTTTGGGCCGGTCCTACGAGCAGTACTTC; CDR3: CASSLGRSYEQYF
D: .; V: TRBV7-2; J: TRBJ1-6; DNA: TGTGCCAGCAGCCCCCACCGGGACACCGCCGGGACACCCCTCCACTTT; CDR3: CASSPHRDTAGTPLHF
D: .; V: TRBV10-3; J: TRBJ1-6; DNA: TGTGCCATCATGGGCACTTCCAATTCACCCCTCCACTTT; CDR3: CAIMGTSNSPLHF
D: TRBD1; V: TRBV5-5; J: TRBJ2-5; DNA: TGTGCCAGCAGCTTGGGGGACAGGGAAGAGACCCAGTACTTC; CDR3: CASSLGDREETQYF
D: .; V: TRBV7-9; J: TRBJ1-5; DNA: TGTGCCAGCAGCTATGCGTTGACAGCGAATAGCAATCAGCCCCAGCATTTT; CDR3: CASSYALTANSNQPQHF
D: .; V: TRBV5-6; J: TRBJ1-1; DNA: TGTGCCAGCAGGGGGGGGCGGGCCACTGAAGCTTTCTTT; CDR3: CASRGGRATEAFF
D: TRBD1; V: TRBV30; J: TRBJ2-1; DNA: TGTGCCTGGAGGGGGTCCGGGACAGGTGGGAATGAGCAGTTCTTC; CDR3: CAWRGSGTGGNEQFF
D: .; V: TRBV9; J: TRBJ1-6; DNA: TGTGCCAGCAGCGCTGTCTCAAGCAATTCACCCCTCCACTTT; CDR3: CASSAVSSNSPLHF
D: .; V: TRBV9; J: TRBJ2-5; DNA: TGTGCCAGCAGCCAATCGAGTGGGCAAGGAGAGACCCAGTACTTC; CDR3: CASSQSSGQGETQYF
D: .; V: TRBV6-6; J: TRBJ2-3; DNA: TGTGCCAGCAGTTACGCGCCCCACACAGATACGCAGTATTTT; CDR3: CASSYAPHTDTQYF
D: .; V: TRBV7-3; J: TRBJ2-7; DNA: TGTGCCAGCAGCTTAATCCCGGGAACGGGTTACGAGCAGTACTTC; CDR3: CASSLIPGTGYEQYF
D: TRBD2; V: TRBV30; J: TRBJ2-1; DNA: TGTGCCTGGAGTGTTGAGCGGGAGTACGTCGGTTCCTACAATGAGCAGTTCTTC; CDR3: CAWSVEREYVGSYNEQFF
D: TRBD1; V: TRBV6-5; J: TRBJ1-1; DNA: TGTGCCAGCAGTCCTAGACAGGGACGATCCACTGAAGCTTTCTTT; CDR3: CASSPRQGRSTEAFF
D: TRBD1; V: TRBV11-2; J: TRBJ1-3; DNA: TGTGCCAGCAGCCACGACAGGGGGATTGGAAACACCATATATTTT; CDR3: CASSHDRGIGNTIYF
D: .; V: TRBV19; J: TRBJ2-4; DNA: TGTGCCAGTAGTCCACGGGGAGGCATTCAGTACTTC; CDR3: CASSPRGGIQYF
D: TRBD1; V: TRBV6-5; J: TRBJ1-2; DNA: TGTGCCAGCAGCCGGACAGGGGCTAACTATGGCTACACCTTC; CDR3: CASSRTGANYGYTF
D: .; V: TRBV6-5; J: TRBJ1-5; DNA: TGTGCCAGCAGCAAGGGGGGGGGCCAGCCCCAGCATTTT; CDR3: CASSKGGGQPQHF
D: TRBD2; V: TRBV5-1; J: TRBJ2-1; DNA: TGCGCCAGCAGGAGATTAACTAGCGGGGGACTTGATGAGCAGTTCTTC; CDR3: CASRRLTSGGLDEQFF
D: .; V: TRBV28; J: TRBJ1-1; DNA: TGTGCCAGCAGCTTCACAGGGGAAGCTTTCTTT; CDR3: CASSFTGEAFF
D: TRBD1; V: TRBV5-6; J: TRBJ1-1; DNA: TGTGCCAGCACCCGAAAACCCGCAGGGGGAGAAACTGAAGCTTTCTTT; CDR3: CASTRKPAGGETEAFF
D: TRBD1; V: TRBV28; J: TRBJ2-7; DNA: TGTGCCAGCAGTTTGGACAGGGGGTTATCCTACGAGCAGTACTTC; CDR3: CASSLDRGLSYEQYF
D: .; V: TRBV7-2; J: TRBJ1-1; DNA: TGTGCCAGCAGCCCCTCCCACCGGGGCACTGAAGCTTTCTTT; CDR3: CASSPSHRGTEAFF
D: TRBD1; V: TRBV5-1; J: TRBJ1-2; DNA: TGCGCCAGCAGCTCGACAGGGGGTGCCTATGGCTACACCTTC; CDR3: CASSSTGGAYGYTF
D: .; V: TRBV19; J: TRBJ1-1; DNA: TGTGCCAGTAGACCTACAGGGTTTGTCACTGAAGCTTTCTTT; CDR3: CASRPTGFVTEAFF
D: TRBD1; V: TRBV29-1; J: TRBJ1-6; DNA: TGCAGCGTTAGGACAGGCCTCCAATCACCCCTCCACTTT; CDR3: CSVRTGLQSPLHF
D: TRBD2; V: TRBV30; J: TRBJ2-7; DNA: TGTGCCTGGAGTCCCCTAGCGGGGGTCTACGAGCAGTACTTC; CDR3: CAWSPLAGVYEQYF
D: .; V: TRBV7-6; J: TRBJ1-1; DNA: TGTGCCAGCAGCTTTCTTAGCAACACTGAAGCTTTCTTT; CDR3: CASSFLSNTEAFF
D: .; V: TRBV5-8; J: TRBJ2-1; DNA: TGTGCCAGCAGCTTTCTTATCTCGGGTGAGCAGTTCTTC; CDR3: CASSFLISGEQFF
D: .; V: TRBV10-1; J: TRBJ1-3; DNA: TGCGCCAGCAGTGAGACCGCGGCCCCCTCTGGAAACACCATATATTTT; CDR3: CASSETAAPSGNTIYF
D: .; V: TRBV6-6; J: TRBJ2-7; DNA: TGTGCCAGCAGTAGACAGGCCGCCTACGAGCAGTACTTC; CDR3: CASSRQAAYEQYF
D: TRBD1; V: TRBV29-1; J: TRBJ2-5; DNA: TGCAGCGTCCTTGCAGACCGCAGGGGGCAAGAGACCCAGTACTTC; CDR3: CSVLADRRGQETQYF
D: .; V: TRBV29-1; J: TRBJ2-7; DNA: TGCAGCGTTGAAGTAGGGGTTTGGGGCGAGCAGTACTTC; CDR3: CSVEVGVWGEQYF
D: TRBD2; V: TRBV30; J: TRBJ2-3; DNA: TGTGCCTGGACCAACAGCGGGAACACAGATACGCAGTATTTT; CDR3: CAWTNSGNTDTQYF
D: TRBD1; V: TRBV7-2; J: TRBJ2-7; DNA: TGTGCCAGCAGCTTGGTAGGGACAGGGACCGAGCAGTACTTC; CDR3: CASSLVGTGTEQYF
D: TRBD1; V: TRBV27; J: TRBJ1-1; DNA: TGTGCCAGCAGTCCTACCGGGACAGGGGACACTGAAGCTTTCTTT; CDR3: CASSPTGTGDTEAFF
D: TRBD1; V: TRBV18; J: TRBJ2-7; DNA: TGTGCCAGCTCATCACAGGGGGCCGAGCAGTACTTC; CDR3: CASSSQGAEQYF
D: .; V: TRBV19; J: TRBJ1-1; DNA: TGTGCCAGCCGTGGAAGGGGTAACACTGAAGCTTTCTTT; CDR3: CASRGRGNTEAFF
D: TRBD1; V: TRBV29-1; J: TRBJ2-5; DNA: TGCAGCGTGGGGACAGGTGGGGAGACCCAGTACTTC; CDR3: CSVGTGGETQYF
D: TRBD1; V: TRBV5-1; J: TRBJ1-1; DNA: TGCGCCAGCAGCTTGGGGGGCCGACAGGGTATGAACACTGAAGCTTTCTTT; CDR3: CASSLGGRQGMNTEAFF
D: .; V: TRBV30; J: TRBJ1-1; DNA: TGTGCCTGGAGTGCGGTCGGTTCTGAAGCTTTCTTT; CDR3: CAWSAVGSEAFF
D: .; V: TRBV5-6; J: TRBJ2-3; DNA: TGTGCCAGCAGCTTGCCCGGGAGCGGAATGGATACGCAGTATTTT; CDR3: CASSLPGSGMDTQYF
D: TRBD2; V: TRBV7-9; J: TRBJ2-1; DNA: TGTGCCAGCAGCCCTAGCGGGGGGCGCAATGAGCAGTTCTTC; CDR3: CASSPSGGRNEQFF
D: TRBD1; V: TRBV15; J: TRBJ1-2; DNA: TGTGCCACCAGCAGGGGGACAGGGTACTATGGCTACACCTTC; CDR3: CATSRGTGYYGYTF
D: TRBD1; V: TRBV19; J: TRBJ1-1; DNA: TGTGCCAGTAGATTGACAGGGGGCACTGAAGCTTTCTTT; CDR3: CASRLTGGTEAFF
D: TRBD1; V: TRBV7-6; J: TRBJ1-2; DNA: TGTGCCAGCAGCTACTCCCGGGACAGGGTGAACTATGGCTACACCTTC; CDR3: CASSYSRDRVNYGYTF
D: .; V: TRBV29-1; J: TRBJ1-4; DNA: TGCAGCGTTGGAATTGGGGCCTCCCCTTTCGGAAAACTGTTTTTT; CDR3: CSVGIGASPFGKLFF
D: .; V: TRBV6-5; J: TRBJ1-5; DNA: TGTGCCAGCAGTTCCAGGTCAGGGGCGGCGCAGCCCCAGCATTTT; CDR3: CASSSRSGAAQPQHF
D: .; V: TRBV6-4; J: TRBJ2-2; DNA: TGTGCCAGCAACGGAGACAACACCGGGGAGCTGTTTTTT; CDR3: CASNGDNTGELFF
D: .; V: TRBV10-1; J: TRBJ1-4; DNA: TGCGCCAGCAGTCCGGTGGTGTTTTTT; CDR3: CASSPVVFF
D: TRBD2; V: TRBV18; J: TRBJ2-5; DNA: TGTGCCAGCTCACCCGGACTAGCGGGGGGGCAAGAGACCCAGTACTTC; CDR3: CASSPGLAGGQETQYF